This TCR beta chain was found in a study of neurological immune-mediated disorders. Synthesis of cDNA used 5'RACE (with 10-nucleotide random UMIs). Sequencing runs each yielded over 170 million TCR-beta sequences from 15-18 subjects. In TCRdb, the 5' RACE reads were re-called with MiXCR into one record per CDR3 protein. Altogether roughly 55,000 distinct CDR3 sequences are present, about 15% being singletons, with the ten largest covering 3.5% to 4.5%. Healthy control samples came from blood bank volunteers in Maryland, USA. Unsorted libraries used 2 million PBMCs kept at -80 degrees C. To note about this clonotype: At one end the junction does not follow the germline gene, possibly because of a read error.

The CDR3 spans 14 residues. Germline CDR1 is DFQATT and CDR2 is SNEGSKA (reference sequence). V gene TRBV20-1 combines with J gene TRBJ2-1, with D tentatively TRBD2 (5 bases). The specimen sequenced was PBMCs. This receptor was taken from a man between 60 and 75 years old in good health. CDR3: CSADPGSVAHEQFF. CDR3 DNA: TGTAGTGCTGATCCGGGATCAGTGGCCCACGAGCAGTTCTTC.